Below are 16 T cell receptor beta chains sequenced from a single sample in a study of immune characteristics of hereditary and idiopathic chronic pancreatitis. The method was immunoSEQ multiplex PCR; TCRdb's version includes in-frame clones alone and lacks a portion of them. Among hundreds of clones, 60% to 80% were seen once, and the ten largest hold 41%. Sequencing used pancreas tissue. These receptors all come from a human donor who was a deceased organ donor serving as a healthy control.

The chain links TRBV5-5 to TRBJ2-7; D is ambiguous. This CDR3 spans 11 amino acids. The V end was cut by 5 bases, the J end by 1 base, with 4 bases between. CDR1 is SGHKS and CDR2 is YYEKEE in the germline V gene (reference sequence). In nucleotides, the CDR3 is TGTGCCAGCAGATCTTCCTACGAGCAGTACTTC. It specifies CASRSSYEQYF.

The chain carries TRBV6-2 or TRBV6-3 and TRBJ2-7, with TRBD1 identical over 8 bases. Germline-derived CDR1 and CDR2 are MNHEY and SVGEGT. Trimming removed 6 bases from V and 3 bases from J; junction bases left unmatched: 10. The CDR3 has 15 residues. CDR3 coding DNA: TGTGCCAGCAGCCAGACCGGGACAGGTTTCTACGAGCAGTACTTC. The encoded protein is CASSQTGTGFYEQYF.

The V and J genes are TRBV2 and TRBJ2-4; 8 bases are shared with TRBD2. The CDR3 is made up of 13 amino acids. V lost 3 bases to trimming and J lost 7 bases; unmatched junction nucleotides: 2. Germline values: CDR1 SNHLY, CDR2 FYNNEI. In DNA form, the CDR3 reads TGTGCCAGCAGTGACGGGGGGGTGAACATTCAGTACTTC. Protein: CASSDGGVNIQYF. Full variable domain (missing parts from reference TRBV2 and TRBJ2-4): EPEVTQTPSHQVTQMGQEVILRCVPISNHLYFYWYRQILGQKVEFLVSFYNNEISEKSEIFDDQFSVERPDGSNFTLKIRSTKLEDSAMYFCASSDGGVNIQYFGAGTRLSVL.

The chain links TRBV7-8 to TRBJ2-1; 7 bases align to TRBD2. V gave up 1 base and J gave up 6 bases; unmatched junction bases: 9. The CDR3 spans 16 residues. Germline CDR1 reads SGHVS; CDR2 reads FQNEAQ. DNA of the CDR3: TGTGCCAGCAGCTTAGAGGGCGGGAGTGTTGGCAATGAGCAGTTCTTC. It encodes CASSLEGGSVGNEQFF. Using reference TRBV7-8 and TRBJ2-1 for the parts outside the CDR3, the full variable domain is GAGVSQSPRYKVAKRGQDVALRCDPISGHVSLFWYQQALGQGPEFLTYFQNEAQLDKSGLPSDRFFAERPEGSVSTLKIQRTQQEDSAVYLCASSLEGGSVGNEQFFGPGTRLTVL.

This clone qualifies as hyperexpanded. J is TRBJ1-1 and V is TRBV27; perhaps TRBD1 as D (5 bases). Trimming stripped 0 bases from V and 7 bases from J, with 9 bases between. The CDR3 has 13 amino acids. The V gene's germline CDR1 is MNHEY and CDR2 SMNVEV (reference sequence). In DNA form, the CDR3 reads TGTGCCAGCAGTTTATCGAACAGGCTTGAAGCTTTCTTT. Its protein is CASSLSNRLEAFF.

This chain connects TRBV7-2 to TRBJ2-7; 8 positions match TRBD2. Germline CDR1 reads SGHTA; CDR2 reads FQGNSA. This CDR3 spans 14 amino acids. V dropped 4 bases and J dropped 6; count of bases not matched to a gene: 8. The CDR3 loop reads CASSSLGREAEQYF. For the CDR3, the DNA is TGTGCCAGCAGCTCGCTAGGGCGGGAGGCCGAGCAGTACTTC.

The chain is built from TRBV5-4 and TRBJ1-2; D is ambiguous. This CDR3 has 10 residues. Trimming left V 7 bases short and J 4 bases short, with 5 bases between. Germline assignment: CDR1 SGHNT and CDR2 YYREEE (reference sequence). For the CDR3, the DNA is TGTGCCAGCTGTACCTATGGCTACACCTTC. Translated, it gives CASCTYGYTF.

This clone was detected only a few times. The CDR3 loop reads CASSLGTQPQHF. In DNA form, the CDR3 reads TGTGCCAGCAGCTTAGGGACTCAGCCCCAGCATTTT. The chain uses TRBV7-9 and TRBJ1-5; no reliable D call. CDR3 size: 12 residues. Germline V gene lookup returns CDR1 SEHNR and CDR2 FQNEAQ (reference sequence). The germline V and J ends were trimmed by 1 base and 6 bases, with 4 bases remaining between them.

As to this clone: A junction boundary mismatches the germline segment, possibly from a read error. The chain has TRBV7-6 and TRBJ2-7, with 7 nucleotides matching TRBD1. The V gene's germline CDR1 is SGHVS and CDR2 FNYEAQ. The CDR3 is made up of 17 amino acids. The CDR3 DNA follows: TGTGCCAGCAGTTCTCTTACAGGGGCGCTCTCCTCCAACGAGCAGTACTTC. Amino acids: CASSSLTGALSSNEQYF.

The chain couples TRBV3-1 (or the pseudogene TRBV3-2) to TRBJ1-5; maybe TRBD1 (5 bases). The CDR3 consists of 16 residues. CDR1 is LGHDT and CDR2 is YNNKEL in the germline V gene (reference sequence). Trimming left V 0 bases short and J 7 bases short, with 16 bases between. The CDR3 bases are TGTGCCAGCAGCCAAGATCCGGGACTCGGTAGCCAGCCCCAGCATTTT. The encoded protein is CASSQDPGLGSQPQHF.

Only one count was recorded for this clone. Other DNA sequences from this sample encode an identical CDR3 as well. This chain connects TRBV19 to TRBJ1-1, with TRBD1 matching 9 bases. Germline values: CDR1 LNHDA, CDR2 SQIVND (reference sequence). After removal of 6 bases from V and 4 bases from J, the junction contained 0 bases not matched to a gene. The CDR3 is 12 residues long. In nucleotides, the CDR3 is TGTGCCAGTAGGACAGGGGGCACTGAAGCTTTCTTT. Residues: CASRTGGTEAFF. The full variable domain, in which reference TRBV19 and TRBJ1-1 provide the parts outside the CDR3, is DGGITQSPKYLFRKEGQNVTLSCEQNLNHDAMYWYRQDPGQGLRLIYYSQIVNDFQKGDIAEGYSVSREKKESFPLTVTSAQKNPTAFYLCASRTGGTEAFFGQGTRLTVV.

The CDR3 region is CASSDSGGATDTQYF. The CDR3 DNA is TGTGCCAGCAGTGATAGCGGGGGTGCTACAGATACGCAGTATTTT. The chain links TRBV6-6 to TRBJ2-3; 9 bases are a match to TRBD2. Germline CDR1 reads MNHNY; CDR2 reads SVGAGI (reference sequence). V trimming: 5 bases; J trimming: 3 bases; junction bases outside the gene matches: 6. The CDR3 has 15 residues.

By share, this clone ranks as large. The sample holds other DNA sequences that translate to the same CDR3. The chain carries TRBV5-1 and TRBJ2-1; the match to TRBD2 covers 11 bases. Losses at the gene ends were 5 bases for V and 9 bases for J; bases not matched to a gene: 7. Germline-derived CDR1 and CDR2 are SGHRS and YFSETQ. The CDR3 is made up of 14 amino acids. CDR3 region: CASSLAGGLSEQFF. The CDR3 nucleotides are TGCGCCAGCAGTTTAGCGGGGGGGCTAAGTGAGCAGTTCTTC.

The table lists this clone with a few counts. J is TRBJ1-2 and V is TRBV6-4; the D gene is possibly TRBD1 (6 bases). Germline V lookup: CDR1 MRHNA, CDR2 SNTAGT. Trimming pared 0 bases from V and 6 bases from J, leaving 17 bases between. The CDR3 is 16 residues long. The CDR3 spells CASSDSAGTPKHGYTF. CDR3 coding DNA: TGTGCCAGCAGTGACTCCGCCGGGACACCGAAGCATGGCTACACCTTC.

This chain joins TRBV24-1 and TRBJ2-3; 10 nucleotides match TRBD2. The CDR3 sequence is 16 residues long. With 1 base clipped from V and 5 bases from J, the junction kept 5 bases outside the gene matches. In germline, CDR1 is KGHDR, CDR2 SFDVKD. CDR3: CATSDLSGRALDTQYF. DNA of the CDR3: TGTGCCACCAGTGATTTAAGCGGGAGGGCTTTAGATACGCAGTATTTT.

The V gene is TRBV15, the J gene TRBJ1-2; 7 bases are a match to TRBD1. Germline V gives CDR1 LNHNV, CDR2 YYDKDF (reference sequence). The CDR3 covers 15 residues. V was pared by 8 bases and J by 1 base, with 10 bases of the junction left unmatched. The chain's CDR3 is CATSQNRGVNYGYTF. The CDR3 nucleotides are TGTGCCACCTCGCAAAACAGGGGAGTTAACTATGGCTACACCTTC.